This T cell receptor (beta chain) was obtained from a study of blood T cell repertoires in COVID-19. For the study at large: The United States, Italy and Spain supplied acute and convalescent COVID-19 samples.

Sequencing was performed with immunoSEQ multiplex PCR; in TCRdb, only in-frame clones are kept and a portion is missing. The sample gives roughly 41,000 clones, roughly nine tenths of which show up once; approximately 3.1% is in the top ten. V was pared by 6 bases and J by 3 bases, with 2 bases of the junction left unmatched. This CDR3 has 15 residues. Germline V lookup: CDR1 SNHLY, CDR2 FYNNEI. This clone was observed a single time. Living in 24 US areas, the participants were between about 18 and 95 years of age. Grouping used clinical history reported by participants in a survey and questionnaire. The V call is TRBV2, the J call TRBJ2-2; 12 bases are a match to TRBD2. The specimen sequenced was PBMCs or T cells enriched from blood (not recorded which). The origin of this receptor is a woman between 45 and 60 years old who had recovered from COVID-19. This CDR3 reads CASRRTSGDTGELFF. The CDR3 DNA follows: TGTGCCAGCAGACGGACTAGCGGGGACACCGGGGAGCTGTTTTTT.